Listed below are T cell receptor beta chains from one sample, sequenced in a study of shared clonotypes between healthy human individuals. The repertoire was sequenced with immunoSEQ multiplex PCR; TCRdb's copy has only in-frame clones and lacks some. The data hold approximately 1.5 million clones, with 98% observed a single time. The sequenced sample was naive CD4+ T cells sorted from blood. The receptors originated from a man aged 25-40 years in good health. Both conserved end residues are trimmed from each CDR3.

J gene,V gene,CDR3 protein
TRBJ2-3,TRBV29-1,SATSTSGATDTQY
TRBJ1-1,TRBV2,ASIKDRNTEAF
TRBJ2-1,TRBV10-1,ASSESLTSGEYNEQF
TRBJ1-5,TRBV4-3,ASSQGTDGNQPQH
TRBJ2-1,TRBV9,ASSVLWRGDEQF
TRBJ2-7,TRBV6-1,ASTREEGSYEQY
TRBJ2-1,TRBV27,ASAGDWGGKSSYNEQF
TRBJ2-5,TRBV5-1,ASSLAGTGGWETQY
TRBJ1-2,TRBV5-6,ASSLVTGGNGYT
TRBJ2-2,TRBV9,ASSVAQGADGELF
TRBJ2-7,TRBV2,ASSGRSTPLEQY
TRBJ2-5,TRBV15,ATGEVGGVQETQY
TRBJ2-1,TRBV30,AWSVRVGTGRNEQF
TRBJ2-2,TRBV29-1,SVFLTGELF
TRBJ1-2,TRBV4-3,ASSQDIGSAYGYT
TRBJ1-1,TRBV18,ASSPRTDMNTEAF
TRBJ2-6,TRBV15,ATSRFPRGSQTGANVLT
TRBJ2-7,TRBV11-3,ASSRDRFGEQY
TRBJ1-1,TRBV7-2,ASRVDFEKFTEAF
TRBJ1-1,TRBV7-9,ASSAAGGPTEAF
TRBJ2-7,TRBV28,ASGPLEQTRTYEQY
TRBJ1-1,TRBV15,ATSRDPQVGLVIAEAF
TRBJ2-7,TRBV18,ASSPFRDSTYEQY
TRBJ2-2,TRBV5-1,ASLGTGITGELF
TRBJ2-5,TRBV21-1,ASSKLWPDGTSGGRN
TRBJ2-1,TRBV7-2,ASSLAGARAQGEQF
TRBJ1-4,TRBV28,ASSLWGRTNEKLF
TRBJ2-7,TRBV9,ASRSSGGNYEQY
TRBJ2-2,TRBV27,ASSLSKAPSGTGTGELF
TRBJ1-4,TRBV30,AWSVGAGTTNEKLF
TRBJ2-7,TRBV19,ASSPRIGYEQY
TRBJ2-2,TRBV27,ASSLRGPRTGELF
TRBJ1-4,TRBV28,ASRVTGGGEKLF
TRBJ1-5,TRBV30,AWRVTAQH
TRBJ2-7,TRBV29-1,SVRDREYEQY
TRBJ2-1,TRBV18,ASSPRAATDEQF
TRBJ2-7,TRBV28,ASSDPSYEQY
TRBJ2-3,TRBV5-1,ASSFWSTGSLGTDTQY
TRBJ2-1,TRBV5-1,ASSLDGNEQF
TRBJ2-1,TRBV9,ASSPPGLVSHEQF
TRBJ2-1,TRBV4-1,ASSQYGLDEQF
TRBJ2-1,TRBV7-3,ASSSRGGLQTYNEQF
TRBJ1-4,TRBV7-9,ASSPLVSNEKLF
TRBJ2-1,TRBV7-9,ASSQRELVNEQF
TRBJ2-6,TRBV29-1,SATRSGANVLT
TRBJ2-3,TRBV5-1,ASSSLAGGPTNTQY
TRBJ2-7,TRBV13,ASSWGFYEQY
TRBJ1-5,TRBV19,ASSTGPSNQPQH
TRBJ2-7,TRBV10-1,ASSESYGREQY
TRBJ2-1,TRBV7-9,ASSSSNSGIRNEQF
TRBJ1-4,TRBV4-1,ASSQQGREDEKLF
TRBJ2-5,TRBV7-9,ASSLGLGGQETQY